These T cell receptor beta chains were read from a single sample in a study of blood T cell repertoires in COVID-19. The repertoire was sequenced with immunoSEQ multiplex PCR; TCRdb's copy has only in-frame clones and lacks some. The table includes roughly 84,000 clones, roughly 80% detected once. The sequenced sample was peripheral blood. These receptors came from a woman at least 80 years old with acute or convalescent COVID-19. Each CDR3 is given with its conserved first and last residue. The D gene is left open where the match is weak. Some rows have no size entry. The others give once, few or many, or a class for an expanded clone.

d_call j_call clone_size v_call cdr3_aa cdr3_nt
TRBD1 TRBJ2-7 . TRBV29-1 CSVKGTGYEQYF TGCAGCGTTAAGGGGACAGGGTACGAGCAGTACTTC
. TRBJ2-2 . TRBV19 CASSTPRPGELFF TGTGCCAGTAGTACCCCTAGGCCCGGGGAGCTGTTTTTT
TRBD1 TRBJ1-4 . TRBV15 CATSPRDRGDQEKLFF TGTGCCACCAGCCCTCGGGACAGGGGCGATCAAGAAAAACTGTTTTTT
TRBD1 TRBJ1-1 . TRBV10-2 CASSELRTGANTEAFF TGCGCCAGCAGTGAACTCCGGACAGGAGCAAACACTGAAGCTTTCTTT
. TRBJ1-3 . TRBV19 CAITGNSGNTIYF TGTGCCATAACCGGGAACTCTGGAAACACCATATATTTT
. TRBJ2-1 . TRBV6-5 CASSYRQVGYNEQFF TGTGCCAGCAGTTACCGGCAGGTAGGCTACAATGAGCAGTTCTTC
. TRBJ1-3 . TRBV6-5 CASSPTGGNTIYF TGTGCCAGCAGTCCTACGGGAGGAAACACCATATATTTT
TRBD2 TRBJ2-5 . TRBV7-9 CASRRGVQETQYF TGTGCCAGCCGTCGGGGGGTTCAAGAGACCCAGTACTTC
. TRBJ1-6 . TRBV3-1/TRBV3-2 CASSQGRGSPLHF TGTGCCAGCAGCCAAGGTCGGGGTTCACCCCTCCACTTT
. TRBJ2-7 . TRBV6-5 CASSYGRGQVVYEQYF TGTGCCAGCAGTTATGGCAGGGGCCAAGTTGTCTACGAGCAGTACTTC
TRBD1 TRBJ2-5 . TRBV25-1 CASRVQGSETQYF TGTGCCAGCAGAGTACAGGGGTCGGAGACCCAGTACTTC
TRBD1 TRBJ1-5 . TRBV2 CASSPWDRPRGQPQHF TGTGCCAGCAGCCCTTGGGACAGGCCACGCGGTCAGCCCCAGCATTTT
. TRBJ2-7 few TRBV11-3 CASSWARGGGDYEQYF TGTGCCAGCAGCTGGGCCCGTGGAGGGGGGGACTACGAGCAGTACTTC
TRBD1 TRBJ2-7 . TRBV6-5 CASSDSGTGVYEQYF TGTGCCAGCAGTGACTCCGGGACAGGGGTTTACGAGCAGTACTTC
TRBD1 TRBJ1-6 . TRBV18 CASSPETPGQGSYNSPLHF TGTGCCAGCTCACCAGAAACCCCGGGACAGGGGTCCTATAATTCACCCCTCCACTTT
TRBD1 TRBJ2-7 . TRBV6-5 CASSYRPRGYEQYF TGTGCCAGCAGTTACCGGCCCAGGGGGTACGAGCAGTACTTC
TRBD2 TRBJ2-5 . TRBV5-4 CASSIGGTSGGLQETQYF TGTGCCAGCAGCATTGGCGGGACTAGCGGGGGCCTCCAAGAGACCCAGTACTTC
TRBD1 TRBJ1-2 . TRBV24-1 CATSAGGGYGYTF TGTGCCACCAGTGCAGGGGGCGGCTATGGCTACACCTTC
TRBD2 TRBJ2-1 . TRBV3-1/TRBV3-2 CASSSGTSSFHEQFF TGTGCCAGCAGCTCTGGGACTAGTTCATTTCATGAGCAGTTCTTC
. TRBJ2-7 . TRBV19 CASSAQGSGSYEQYF TGTGCCAGTAGTGCCCAGGGCTCGGGCTCCTACGAGCAGTACTTC
. TRBJ1-1 . TRBV2 CASSEAMGRNTEAFF TGTGCCAGCAGTGAAGCGATGGGGAGAAACACTGAAGCTTTCTTT
TRBD2 TRBJ2-7 . TRBV13 CASNIGGGTEQYF TGTGCCAGCAATATCGGCGGGGGAACCGAGCAGTACTTC
TRBD1 TRBJ1-5 . TRBV27 CASSLSGQGRQPQHF TGTGCCAGCAGTTTATCGGGACAGGGGAGACAGCCCCAGCATTTT
TRBD1 TRBJ1-2 . TRBV2 CASGDRGWGGGGYTF TGTGCCAGCGGGGACAGGGGCTGGGGAGGCGGTGGCTACACCTTC
TRBD2 TRBJ2-3 . TRBV12-5 CASGLGSSGYTDTQYF TGTGCTAGTGGTTTGGGGTCTAGCGGATACACAGATACGCAGTATTTT
TRBD1 TRBJ1-6 . TRBV4-2 CASSPQGVDNSPLHF TGTGCCAGCAGCCCGCAGGGGGTGGATAATTCACCCCTCCACTTT
. TRBJ1-5 few TRBV7-2 CASSFETGFNQPQHF TGTGCCAGCAGCTTCGAGACCGGGTTTAATCAGCCCCAGCATTTT
. TRBJ1-5 . TRBV5-8 CASSFYGRSNQPQHF TGTGCCAGCAGCTTTTATGGTAGAAGCAATCAGCCCCAGCATTTT
TRBD1 TRBJ2-7 . TRBV30 CALDRGSYEQYF TGTGCCTTGGACAGGGGGTCGTACGAGCAGTACTTC
TRBD1 TRBJ2-7 . TRBV10-1 CASSESGAGQGYEQYF TGCGCCAGCAGTGAGTCCGGAGCGGGACAGGGATACGAGCAGTACTTC
TRBD2 TRBJ2-1 many TRBV27 CASSLPLGGGDNEQFF TGTGCCAGCAGTTTACCCCTTGGCGGGGGTGACAATGAGCAGTTCTTC
. TRBJ2-1 few TRBV9 CASSVLAAGDEQFF TGTGCCAGCAGCGTATTAGCGGCTGGGGATGAGCAGTTCTTC
. TRBJ1-1 once TRBV7-3 CASSLQENTEAFF TGTGCCAGCAGCCTTCAGGAGAACACTGAAGCTTTCTTT
. TRBJ2-7 . TRBV30 CAWSAGWAYEQYF TGTGCCTGGAGTGCAGGGTGGGCCTACGAGCAGTACTTC
TRBD2 TRBJ2-7 . TRBV28 CASTKAGGTSYEQYF TGTGCCAGCACCAAAGCGGGGGGCACATCCTACGAGCAGTACTTC
. TRBJ1-4 . TRBV7-2 CASSRGRGEKLFF TGTGCCAGCAGCAGGGGACGGGGGGAAAAACTGTTTTTT
TRBD2 TRBJ2-1 . TRBV24-1 CATSPAGGGVNEQFF TGTGCCACCAGTCCAGCTGGTGGGGGGGTCAATGAGCAGTTCTTC
. TRBJ1-5 . TRBV9 CASSPGTSGPQHF TGTGCCAGCAGCCCTGGAACCTCGGGGCCCCAGCATTTT
TRBD2 TRBJ2-7 . TRBV18 CASSPGSGLGVHEQYF TGTGCCAGCTCACCTGGATCGGGACTAGGGGTCCACGAGCAGTACTTC
TRBD2 TRBJ2-1 . TRBV18 CASSATSGGYNEQFF TGTGCCAGCTCGGCGACTAGCGGGGGGTACAATGAGCAGTTCTTC
. TRBJ2-2 . TRBV7-2 CASSSPRAGGELFF TGTGCCAGCAGCTCACCTCGGGCGGGCGGGGAGCTGTTTTTT
TRBD2 TRBJ2-1 once TRBV5-6 CASSPTSRLGYNEQFF TGTGCCAGCAGCCCGACTAGCCGGCTAGGCTACAATGAGCAGTTCTTC
. TRBJ2-7 few TRBV14 CASSRQASSYEQYF TGTGCCAGCAGTAGACAGGCTTCCTCCTACGAGCAGTACTTC
TRBD1 TRBJ2-3 few TRBV7-3 CASSSGGQGLDTQYF TGTGCCAGCAGCTCCGGCGGACAGGGTTTGGATACGCAGTATTTT
. TRBJ2-5 . TRBV3-1/TRBV3-2 CASSPEVGGAETQYF TGTGCCAGCAGCCCCGAGGTCGGGGGAGCAGAGACCCAGTACTTC
. TRBJ2-3 . TRBV6-5 CASRGIGDTQYF TGTGCCAGCCGGGGGATTGGAGATACGCAGTATTTT